This TCR beta chain was documented in a study of cytomegalovirus exposure and HLA in healthy donors. Study-wide background: From HLA-typed donors, an early data release held about 85 million unique TCRs.

V was clipped by 4 bases and J by 0 bases, with 13 bases between them. The CDR3 spans 16 residues. Germline CDR1 is MNHEY and CDR2 is SVGAGI. A multiplex PCR was run with 60 Vbeta primers and 13 Jbeta primers. Profiled with immunoSEQ multiplex PCR; TCRdb holds only in-frame clones, not every one. The sample holds 150,000 to 200,000 clones, over 70% seen once. Broader study findings: Researchers reported from a later analysis that most CMV-associated TCR beta chains appeared HLA-restricted. In a later analysis, compared with equally common non-associated chains, HLA-associated beta chains were more expanded. It was reported that TCR beta sequences correctly inferred the HLA-A and HLA-B alleles for most subjects.

Of note for this clone: Its antigen remains unknown.

The sequence came from a woman aged 25 to 39 in good health and CMV-seronegative. The V call is TRBV6-5, the J call TRBJ2-1; TRBD2 is a possible D gene (5 bases). The sample was PBMCs. Here the CDR3 DNA reads TGTGCCAGCAGTTCCCCGCGTGGAGGCTCCTACAATGAGCAGTTCTTC. Translating it yields CASSSPRGGSYNEQFF.